The entry below gives a single TCR beta chain sequence along with its context. Its antigen is not known. This specimen belongs to a study of identical twins. The study's findings and limits: Without tracking the same donors, conclusions rested on cross-sectional statistical analysis.

The authors used template switching to add a universal primer site and gave cDNA unique molecular identifiers. TCRdb re-called the 5' RACE reads through MiXCR, storing one row per CDR3 protein. The sample has under 300,000 distinct CDR3 sequences, about an eighth seen once; the top ten hold approximately 8.8%. There are 15 residues in the CDR3. The V end lost 6 bases, the J end lost 4 bases, and 18 bases lay between the germline ends. Looked up from germline, CDR1 is SNHLY and CDR2 is FYNNEI. The sequenced sample consisted of memory (CD45RO+) T cells sorted from blood. This chain uses TRBV2 with TRBJ2-5; TRBD1 or TRBD2 may be the D gene (5 bases each). The receptor was derived from a woman between 18 and 29 years old in good health. CDR3 in amino acids: CASRRTDARGETQYF. CDR3 nucleotide sequence: TGTGCCAGCAGGCGGACTGATGCGAGGGGAGAGACCCAGTACTTC. Together with reference TRBV2 and TRBJ2-5, the CDR3 gives the full variable domain: EPEVTQTPSHQVTQMGQEVILRCVPISNHLYFYWYRQILGQKVEFLVSFYNNEISEKSEIFDDQFSVERPDGSNFTLKIRSTKLEDSAMYFCASRRTDARGETQYFGPGTRLLVL.